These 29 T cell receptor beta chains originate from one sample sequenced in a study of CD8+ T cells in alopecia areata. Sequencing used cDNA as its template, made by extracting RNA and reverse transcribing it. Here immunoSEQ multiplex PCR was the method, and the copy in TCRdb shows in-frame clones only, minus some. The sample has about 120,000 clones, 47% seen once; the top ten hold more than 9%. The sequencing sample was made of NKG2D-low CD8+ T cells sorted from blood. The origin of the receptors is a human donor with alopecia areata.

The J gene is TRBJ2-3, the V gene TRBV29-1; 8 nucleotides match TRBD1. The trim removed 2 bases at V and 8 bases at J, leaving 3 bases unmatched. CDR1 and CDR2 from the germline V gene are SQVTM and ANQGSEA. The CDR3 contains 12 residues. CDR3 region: CSVEQGAGTQYF. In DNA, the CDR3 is TGCAGCGTTGAACAGGGGGCCGGTACGCAGTATTTT.

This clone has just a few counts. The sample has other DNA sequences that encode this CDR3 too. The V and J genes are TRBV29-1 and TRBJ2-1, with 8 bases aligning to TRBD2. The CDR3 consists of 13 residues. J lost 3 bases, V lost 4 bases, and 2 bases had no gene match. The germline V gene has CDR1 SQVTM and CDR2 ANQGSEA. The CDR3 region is CSVGLAGYNEQFF. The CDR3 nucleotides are TGCAGCGTTGGGCTAGCGGGCTACAATGAGCAGTTCTTC.

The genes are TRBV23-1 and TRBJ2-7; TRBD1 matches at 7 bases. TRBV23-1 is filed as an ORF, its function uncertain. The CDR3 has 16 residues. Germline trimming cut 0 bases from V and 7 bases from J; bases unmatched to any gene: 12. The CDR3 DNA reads TGCGCCAGCAGTCAATCGGGACAGACATGGAGCGTAGAGCAGTACTTC. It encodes CASSQSGQTWSVEQYF.

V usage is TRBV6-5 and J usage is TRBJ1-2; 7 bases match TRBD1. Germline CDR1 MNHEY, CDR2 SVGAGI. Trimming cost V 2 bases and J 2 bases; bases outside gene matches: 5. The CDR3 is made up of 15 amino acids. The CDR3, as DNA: TGTGCCAGCAGTTACCTTGGGACAGACAACTATGGCTACACCTTC. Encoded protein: CASSYLGTDNYGYTF.

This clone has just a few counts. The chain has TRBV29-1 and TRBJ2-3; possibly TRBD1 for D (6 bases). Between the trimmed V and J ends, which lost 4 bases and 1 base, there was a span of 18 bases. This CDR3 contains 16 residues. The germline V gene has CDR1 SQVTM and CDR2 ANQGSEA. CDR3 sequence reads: CSVVSEGEIGTDTQYF. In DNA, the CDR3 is TGCAGCGTTGTATCCGAGGGGGAAATTGGCACAGATACGCAGTATTTT.

The CDR3 DNA follows: TGTGCCAGCAGCTTTGGACAGGGGGCGACGAACACTGAAGCTTTCTTT. It yields the protein CASSFGQGATNTEAFF. The chain links TRBV5-6 to TRBJ1-1; 11 bases line up with TRBD1. The CDR3 is 16 amino acids. With V trimmed by 2 bases and J by 1 base, 4 bases remained unmatched. Germline CDR1 is SGHDT and CDR2 is YYEEEE.

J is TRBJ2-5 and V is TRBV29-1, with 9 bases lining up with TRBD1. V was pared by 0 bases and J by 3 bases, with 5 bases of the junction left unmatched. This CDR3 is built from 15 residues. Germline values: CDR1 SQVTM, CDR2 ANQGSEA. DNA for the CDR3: TGCAGCGTTGAAGATCGAGACAGGGGGGAAGAGACCCAGTACTTC. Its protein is CSVEDRDRGEETQYF.

This CDR3 reads CSVEPDRGYTQYF. CDR3 DNA: TGCAGCGTTGAACCGGACAGGGGGTATACCCAGTACTTC. The chain uses TRBV29-1 and TRBJ2-5; 10 bases line up with TRBD1. The CDR3 spans 13 residues. V gave up 2 bases and J gave up 8 bases; unmatched junction bases: 5. Germline CDR1 reads SQVTM; CDR2 reads ANQGSEA.

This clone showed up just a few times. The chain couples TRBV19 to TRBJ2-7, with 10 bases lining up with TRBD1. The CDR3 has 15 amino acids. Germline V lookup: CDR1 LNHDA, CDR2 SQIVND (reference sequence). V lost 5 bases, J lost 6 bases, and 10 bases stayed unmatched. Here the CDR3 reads CASSVPGQGRREQYF. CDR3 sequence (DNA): TGTGCCAGTAGTGTTCCGGGACAGGGGCGTCGCGAGCAGTACTTC.

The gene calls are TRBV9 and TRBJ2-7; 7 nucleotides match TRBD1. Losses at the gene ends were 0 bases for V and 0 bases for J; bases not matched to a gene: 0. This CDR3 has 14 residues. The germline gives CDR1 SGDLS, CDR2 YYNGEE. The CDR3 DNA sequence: TGTGCCAGCAGCGTAGGGGACAGCTCCTACGAGCAGTACTTC. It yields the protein CASSVGDSSYEQYF.

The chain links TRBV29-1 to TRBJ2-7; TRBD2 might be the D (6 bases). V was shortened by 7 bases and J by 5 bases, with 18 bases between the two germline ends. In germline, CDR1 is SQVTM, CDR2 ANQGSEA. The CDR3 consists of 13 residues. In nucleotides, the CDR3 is TGCAGCGCGGGATTAGGAGGGATCAACGAGCAGTACTTC. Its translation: CSAGLGGINEQYF.

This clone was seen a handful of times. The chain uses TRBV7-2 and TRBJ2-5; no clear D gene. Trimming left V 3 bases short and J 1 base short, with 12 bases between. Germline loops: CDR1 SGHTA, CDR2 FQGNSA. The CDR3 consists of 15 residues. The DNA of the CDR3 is TGTGCCAGCAGCTTCGGACGGTCCATCCAAGAGACCCAGTACTTC. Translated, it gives CASSFGRSIQETQYF.

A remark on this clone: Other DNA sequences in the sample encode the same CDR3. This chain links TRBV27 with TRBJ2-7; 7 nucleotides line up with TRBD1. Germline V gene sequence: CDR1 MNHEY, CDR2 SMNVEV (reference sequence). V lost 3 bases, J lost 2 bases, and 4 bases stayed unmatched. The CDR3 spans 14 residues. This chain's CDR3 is CASSFRDSPYEQYF. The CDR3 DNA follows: TGTGCCAGCAGTTTTCGGGACAGCCCCTACGAGCAGTACTTC.

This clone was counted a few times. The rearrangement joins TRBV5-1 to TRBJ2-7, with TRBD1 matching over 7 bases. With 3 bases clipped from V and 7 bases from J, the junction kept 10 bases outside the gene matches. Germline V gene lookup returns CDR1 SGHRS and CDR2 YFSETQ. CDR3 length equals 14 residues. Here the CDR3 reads CASSSYGQDVEQYF. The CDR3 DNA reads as TGCGCCAGCAGCTCCTATGGACAGGACGTGGAGCAGTACTTC.

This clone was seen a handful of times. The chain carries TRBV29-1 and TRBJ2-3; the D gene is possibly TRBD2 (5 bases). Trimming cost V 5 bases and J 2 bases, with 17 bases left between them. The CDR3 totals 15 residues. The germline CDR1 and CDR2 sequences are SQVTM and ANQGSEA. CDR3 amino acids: CSVRISVYLTDTQYF. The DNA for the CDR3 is TGCAGCGTTCGGATTAGCGTGTACCTCACAGATACGCAGTATTTT.

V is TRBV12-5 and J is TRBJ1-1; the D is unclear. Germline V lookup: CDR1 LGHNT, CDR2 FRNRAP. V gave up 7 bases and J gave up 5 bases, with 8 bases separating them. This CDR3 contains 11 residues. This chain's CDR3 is CASVLGTEAFF. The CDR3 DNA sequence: TGTGCTAGTGTCCTGGGGACTGAAGCTTTCTTT. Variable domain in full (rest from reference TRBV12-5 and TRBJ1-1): DARVTQTPRHKVTEMGQEVTMRCQPILGHNTVFWYRQTMMQGLELLAYFRNRAPLDDSGMPKDRFSAEMPDATLATLKIQPSEPRDSAVYFCASVLGTEAFFGQGTRLTVV.

The CDR3 reads CASSFGVPRLASSTDTQYF. DNA for the CDR3: TGTGCCAGCAGCTTTGGGGTCCCGCGACTAGCGTCGAGCACAGATACGCAGTATTTT. This sequence joins TRBV5-6 and TRBJ2-3; 8 nucleotides agree with TRBD2. Germline V gives CDR1 SGHDT, CDR2 YYEEEE. The V and J ends lost 2 bases and 0 bases, in that order; junction bases with no gene match: 14. The CDR3 is made up of 19 amino acids.

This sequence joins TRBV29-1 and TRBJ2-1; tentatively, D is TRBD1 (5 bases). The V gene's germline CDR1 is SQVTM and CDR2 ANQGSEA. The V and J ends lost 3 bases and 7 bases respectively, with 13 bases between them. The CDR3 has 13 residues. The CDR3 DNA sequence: TGCAGCGTTGACACCCTTACAGGTAATGAGCAGTTCTTC. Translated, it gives CSVDTLTGNEQFF.

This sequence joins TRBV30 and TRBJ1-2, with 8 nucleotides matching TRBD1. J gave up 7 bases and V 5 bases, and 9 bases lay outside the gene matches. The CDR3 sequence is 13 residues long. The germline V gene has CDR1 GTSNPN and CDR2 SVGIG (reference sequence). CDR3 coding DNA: TGTGCCTGGGTTGGACAGGGTCAGGGTGGCTACACCTTC. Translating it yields CAWVGQGQGGYTF.

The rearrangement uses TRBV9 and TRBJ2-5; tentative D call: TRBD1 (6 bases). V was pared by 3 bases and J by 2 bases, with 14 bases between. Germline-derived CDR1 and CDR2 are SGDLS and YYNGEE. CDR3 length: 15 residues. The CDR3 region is CASSDSGTPQETQYF. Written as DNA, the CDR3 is TGTGCCAGCAGCGATTCCGGGACACCGCAAGAGACCCAGTACTTC.

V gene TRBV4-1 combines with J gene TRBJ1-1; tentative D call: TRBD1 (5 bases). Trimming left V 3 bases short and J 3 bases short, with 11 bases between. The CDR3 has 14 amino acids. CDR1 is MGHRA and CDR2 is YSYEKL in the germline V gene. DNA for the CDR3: TGCGCCAGCAGCCAGGGAGGGGTGCACACTGAAGCTTTCTTT. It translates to CASSQGGVHTEAFF.

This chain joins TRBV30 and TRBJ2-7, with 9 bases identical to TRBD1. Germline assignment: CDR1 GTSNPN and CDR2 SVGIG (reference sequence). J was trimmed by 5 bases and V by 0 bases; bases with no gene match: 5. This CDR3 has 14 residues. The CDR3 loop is CAWSVGQGGHEQYF. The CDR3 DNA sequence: TGTGCCTGGAGTGTGGGACAGGGTGGCCACGAGCAGTACTTC.

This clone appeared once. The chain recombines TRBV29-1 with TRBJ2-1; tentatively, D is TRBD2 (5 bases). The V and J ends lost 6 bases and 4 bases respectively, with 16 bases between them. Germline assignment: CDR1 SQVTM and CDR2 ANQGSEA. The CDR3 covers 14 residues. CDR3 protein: CSVVLSGDYNEQFF. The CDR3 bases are TGCAGCGTCGTTCTCTCCGGGGATTACAATGAGCAGTTCTTC.

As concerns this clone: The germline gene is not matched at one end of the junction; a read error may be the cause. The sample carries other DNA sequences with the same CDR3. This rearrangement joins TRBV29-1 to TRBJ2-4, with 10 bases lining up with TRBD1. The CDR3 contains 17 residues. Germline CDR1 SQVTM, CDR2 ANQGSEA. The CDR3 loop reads CSVGGSDRQGARNIQYF. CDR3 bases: TGCAGCGTTGGTGGTTCCGACCGACAGGGGGCCAGAAACATTCAGTACTTC.

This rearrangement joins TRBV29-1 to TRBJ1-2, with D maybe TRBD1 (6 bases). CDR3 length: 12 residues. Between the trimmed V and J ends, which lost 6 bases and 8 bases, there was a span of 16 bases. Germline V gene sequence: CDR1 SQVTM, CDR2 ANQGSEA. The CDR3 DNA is TGCAGCGTACCATCGACAGGTCACGGCTACACCTTC. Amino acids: CSVPSTGHGYTF.

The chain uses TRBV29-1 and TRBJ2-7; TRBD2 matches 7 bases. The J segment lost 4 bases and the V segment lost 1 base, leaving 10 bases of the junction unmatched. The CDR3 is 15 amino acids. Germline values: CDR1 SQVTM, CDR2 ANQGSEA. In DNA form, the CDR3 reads TGCAGCGTTGAAGGAATTCCGGGGGAGGGATACGAGCAGTACTTC. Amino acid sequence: CSVEGIPGEGYEQYF.

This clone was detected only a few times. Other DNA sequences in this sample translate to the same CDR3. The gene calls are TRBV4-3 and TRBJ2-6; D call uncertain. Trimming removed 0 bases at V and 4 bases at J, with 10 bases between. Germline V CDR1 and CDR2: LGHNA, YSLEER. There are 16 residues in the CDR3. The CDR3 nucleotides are TGCGCCAGCAGCCAAGATAGAGGTAGCGGGGCCAACGTCCTGACTTTC. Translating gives CASSQDRGSGANVLTF.

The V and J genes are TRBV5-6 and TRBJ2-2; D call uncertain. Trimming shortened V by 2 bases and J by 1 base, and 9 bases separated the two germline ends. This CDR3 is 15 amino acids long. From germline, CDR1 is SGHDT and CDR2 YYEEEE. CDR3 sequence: CASSFWRQNTGELFF. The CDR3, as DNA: TGTGCCAGCAGCTTTTGGAGACAGAACACCGGGGAGCTGTTTTTT.

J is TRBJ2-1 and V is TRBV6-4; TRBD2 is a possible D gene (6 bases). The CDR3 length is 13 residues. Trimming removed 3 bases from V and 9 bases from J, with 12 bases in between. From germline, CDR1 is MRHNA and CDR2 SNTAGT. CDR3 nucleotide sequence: TGTGCCAGCAGTGATTCATTTAGCGGTGAGCAGTTCTTC. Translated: CASSDSFSGEQFF.